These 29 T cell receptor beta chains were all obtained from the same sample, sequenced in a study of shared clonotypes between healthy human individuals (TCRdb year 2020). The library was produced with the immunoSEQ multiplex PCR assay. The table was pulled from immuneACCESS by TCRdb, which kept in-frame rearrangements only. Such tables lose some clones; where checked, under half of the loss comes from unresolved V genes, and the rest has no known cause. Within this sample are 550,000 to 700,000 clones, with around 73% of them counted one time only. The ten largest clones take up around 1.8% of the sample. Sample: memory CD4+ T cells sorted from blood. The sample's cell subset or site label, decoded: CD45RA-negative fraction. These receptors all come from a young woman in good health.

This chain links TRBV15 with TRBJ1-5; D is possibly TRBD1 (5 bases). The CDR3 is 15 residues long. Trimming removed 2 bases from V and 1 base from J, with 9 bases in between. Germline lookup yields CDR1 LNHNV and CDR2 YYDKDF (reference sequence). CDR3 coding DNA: TGTGCCACCAGCAGAAGGCAGGGAAGCAATCAGCCCCAGCATTTT. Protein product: CATSRRQGSNQPQHF.

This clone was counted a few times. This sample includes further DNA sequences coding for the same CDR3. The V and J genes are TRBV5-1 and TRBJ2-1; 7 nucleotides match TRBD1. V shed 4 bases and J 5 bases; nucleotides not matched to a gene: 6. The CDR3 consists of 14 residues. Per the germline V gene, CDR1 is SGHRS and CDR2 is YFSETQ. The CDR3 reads CASSPGTEHNEQFF. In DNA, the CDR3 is TGCGCCAGCAGCCCCGGGACAGAGCACAATGAGCAGTTCTTC.

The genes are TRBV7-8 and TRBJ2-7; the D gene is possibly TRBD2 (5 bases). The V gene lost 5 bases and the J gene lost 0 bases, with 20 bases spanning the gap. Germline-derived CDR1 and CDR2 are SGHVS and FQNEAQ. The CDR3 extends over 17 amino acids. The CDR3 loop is CASSPRPGVGSSYEQYF. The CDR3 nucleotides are TGTGCCAGCAGCCCTCGACCCGGTGTGGGGAGCTCCTACGAGCAGTACTTC. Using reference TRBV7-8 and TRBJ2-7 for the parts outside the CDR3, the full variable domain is GAGVSQSPRYKVAKRGQDVALRCDPISGHVSLFWYQQALGQGPEFLTYFQNEAQLDKSGLPSDRFFAERPEGSVSTLKIQRTQQEDSAVYLCASSPRPGVGSSYEQYFGPGTRLTVT.

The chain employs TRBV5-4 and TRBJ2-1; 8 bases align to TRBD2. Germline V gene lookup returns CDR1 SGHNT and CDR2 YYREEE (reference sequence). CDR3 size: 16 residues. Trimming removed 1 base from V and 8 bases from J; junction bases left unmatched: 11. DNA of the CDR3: TGTGCCAGCAGCTTGCGGCTGAGCGGGAGTATCGATGAGCAGTTCTTC. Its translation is CASSLRLSGSIDEQFF.

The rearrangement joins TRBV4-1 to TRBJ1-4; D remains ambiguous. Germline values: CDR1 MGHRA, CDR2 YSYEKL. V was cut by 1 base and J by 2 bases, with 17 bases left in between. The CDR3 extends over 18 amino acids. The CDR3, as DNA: TGCGCCAGCAGCCAAGTAGACCTCGTACCTGGGACTAATGAAAAACTGTTTTTT. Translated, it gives CASSQVDLVPGTNEKLFF.

CDR3 region: CASSFGWGSDSSYNEQFF. In DNA, the CDR3 is TGTGCCAGCAGCTTCGGTTGGGGGAGCGATAGCTCCTACAATGAGCAGTTCTTC. J is TRBJ2-1 and V is TRBV5-8; either TRBD1 or TRBD2 may fit D (5 bases each). Trimming cost V 2 bases and J 0 bases, with 18 bases left between them. This CDR3 has 18 residues. Germline CDR1 is SGHTS and CDR2 is YDEGEE.

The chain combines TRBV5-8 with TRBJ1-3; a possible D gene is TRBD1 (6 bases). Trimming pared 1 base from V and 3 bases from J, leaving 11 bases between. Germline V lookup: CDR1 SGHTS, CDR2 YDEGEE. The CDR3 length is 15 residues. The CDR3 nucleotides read TGTGCCAGCAGCTTGAATGGACAGCTTGGAAACACCATATATTTT. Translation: CASSLNGQLGNTIYF. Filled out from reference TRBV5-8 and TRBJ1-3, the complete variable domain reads EAGVTQSPTHLIKTRGQQATLRCSPISGHTSVYWYQQALGLGLQFLLWYDEGEERNRGNFPPRFSGRQFPNYSSELNVNALELEDSALYLCASSLNGQLGNTIYFGEGSWLTVV.

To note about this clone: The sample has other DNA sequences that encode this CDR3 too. The CDR3 loop reads CASSQVAGPYNEQFF. CDR3 DNA: TGCGCCAGCAGCCAAGTAGCGGGCCCCTACAATGAGCAGTTCTTC. The gene calls are TRBV4-1 and TRBJ2-1, with 7 bases aligning to TRBD2. This CDR3 region has 15 residues. The V segment lost 1 base and the J segment 2 bases; nucleotides outside the gene matches: 2. The germline V gene has CDR1 MGHRA and CDR2 YSYEKL.

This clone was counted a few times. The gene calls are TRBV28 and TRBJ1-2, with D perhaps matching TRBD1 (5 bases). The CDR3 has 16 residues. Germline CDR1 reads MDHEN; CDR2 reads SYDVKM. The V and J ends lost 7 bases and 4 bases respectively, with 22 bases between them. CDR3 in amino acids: CASISLGGNDFYGYTF. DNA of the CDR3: TGTGCCAGCATTTCTCTGGGGGGGAACGACTTCTATGGCTACACCTTC.

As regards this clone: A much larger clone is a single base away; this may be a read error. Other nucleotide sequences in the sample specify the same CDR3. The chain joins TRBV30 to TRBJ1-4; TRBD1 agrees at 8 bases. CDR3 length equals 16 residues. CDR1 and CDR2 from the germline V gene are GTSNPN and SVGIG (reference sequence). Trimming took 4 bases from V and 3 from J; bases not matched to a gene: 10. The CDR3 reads CAWKGAGGTANEKLFF. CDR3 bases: TGTGCCTGGAAGGGGGCAGGGGGCACGGCTAATGAAAAACTGTTTTTT. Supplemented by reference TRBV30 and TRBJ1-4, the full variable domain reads SQTIHQWPATLVQPVGSPLSLECTVEGTSNPNLYWYRQAAGRGLQLLFYSVGIGQISSEVPQNLSASRPQDRQFILSSKKLLLSDSGFYLCAWKGAGGTANEKLFFGSGTQLSVL.

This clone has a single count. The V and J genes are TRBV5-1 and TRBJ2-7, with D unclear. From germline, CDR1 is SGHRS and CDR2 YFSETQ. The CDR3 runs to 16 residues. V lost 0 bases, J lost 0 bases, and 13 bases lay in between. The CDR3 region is CASSLGAGLSSYEQYF. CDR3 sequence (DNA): TGCGCCAGCAGCTTGGGCGCCGGCCTGAGCTCCTACGAGCAGTACTTC.

The CDR3 DNA sequence: TGTGCCAGCAGTTCTAGCGGGACCCCTCTTAGATACAATGAGCAGTTCTTC. Translation: CASSSSGTPLRYNEQFF. The chain has TRBV28 and TRBJ2-1; 9 bases are a match to TRBD2. The V and J ends lost 4 bases and 4 bases, in that order; junction bases with no gene match: 11. CDR1 MDHEN and CDR2 SYDVKM come from the germline V gene. The CDR3 is 17 amino acids.

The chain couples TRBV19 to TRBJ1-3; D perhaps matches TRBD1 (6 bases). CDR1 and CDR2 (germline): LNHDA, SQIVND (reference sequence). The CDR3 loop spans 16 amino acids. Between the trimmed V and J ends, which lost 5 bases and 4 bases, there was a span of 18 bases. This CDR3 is CASSPTHGTIGNTIYF. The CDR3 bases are TGTGCCAGTAGTCCCACTCACGGGACAATAGGAAACACCATATATTTT.

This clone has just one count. The CDR3 region has the DNA TGTGCCAGTAGTCAGCCCCATTCTTATGGCTACACCTTC. It specifies CASSQPHSYGYTF. The chain couples TRBV19 to TRBJ1-2; D gene ambiguous. The V end was cut by 5 bases, the J end by 5 bases, with 12 bases between. The germline CDR1 and CDR2 sequences are LNHDA and SQIVND (reference sequence). The length of the CDR3 is 13 residues.

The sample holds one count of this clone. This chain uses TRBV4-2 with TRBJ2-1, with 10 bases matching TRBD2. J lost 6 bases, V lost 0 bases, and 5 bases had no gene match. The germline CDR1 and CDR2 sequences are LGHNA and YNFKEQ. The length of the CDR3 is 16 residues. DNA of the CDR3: TGTGCCAGCAGCCAAGACGCTAGCGGGAGCGGCAATGAGCAGTTCTTC. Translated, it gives CASSQDASGSGNEQFF.

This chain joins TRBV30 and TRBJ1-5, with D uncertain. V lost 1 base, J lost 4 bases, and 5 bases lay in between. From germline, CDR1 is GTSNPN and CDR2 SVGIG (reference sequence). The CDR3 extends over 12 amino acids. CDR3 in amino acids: CAWSGVNQPQHF. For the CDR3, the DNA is TGTGCCTGGAGTGGAGTAAATCAGCCCCAGCATTTT.

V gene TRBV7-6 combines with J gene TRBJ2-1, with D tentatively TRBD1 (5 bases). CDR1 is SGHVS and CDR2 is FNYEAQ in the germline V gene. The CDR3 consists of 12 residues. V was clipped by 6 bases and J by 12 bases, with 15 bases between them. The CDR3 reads CASSSSGKGQFF. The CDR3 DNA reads TGTGCCAGCAGTTCCTCAGGGAAGGGGCAGTTCTTC. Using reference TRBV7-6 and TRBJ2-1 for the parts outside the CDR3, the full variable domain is GAGVSQSPRYKVTKRGQDVALRCDPISGHVSLYWYRQALGQGPEFLTYFNYEAQQDKSGLPNDRFSAERPEGSISTLTIQRTEQRDSAMYRCASSSSGKGQFFGPGTRLTVL.

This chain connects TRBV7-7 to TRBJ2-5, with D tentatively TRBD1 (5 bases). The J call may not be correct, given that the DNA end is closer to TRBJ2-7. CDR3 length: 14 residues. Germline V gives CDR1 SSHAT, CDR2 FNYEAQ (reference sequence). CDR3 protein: CASSLRRDSYEQYF. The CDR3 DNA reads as TGTGCCAGCAGCTTACGCAGGGACTCCTACGAGCAGTACTTC.

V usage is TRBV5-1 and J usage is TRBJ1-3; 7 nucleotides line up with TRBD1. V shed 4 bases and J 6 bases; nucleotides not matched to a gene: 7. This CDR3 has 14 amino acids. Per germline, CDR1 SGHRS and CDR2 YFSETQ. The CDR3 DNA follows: TGCGCCAGCAGCCCAGGGACAGCTTTAAACACCATATATTTT. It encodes CASSPGTALNTIYF. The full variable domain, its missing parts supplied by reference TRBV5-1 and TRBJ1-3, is KAGVTQTPRYLIKTRGQQVTLSCSPISGHRSVSWYQQTPGQGLQFLFEYFSETQRNKGNFPGRFSGRQFSNSRSEMNVSTLELGDSALYLCASSPGTALNTIYFGEGSWLTVV.

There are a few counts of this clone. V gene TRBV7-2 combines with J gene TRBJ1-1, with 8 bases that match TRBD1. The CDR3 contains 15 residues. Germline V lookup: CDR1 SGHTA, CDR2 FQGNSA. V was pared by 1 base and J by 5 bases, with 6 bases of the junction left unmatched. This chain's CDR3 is CASSLGDHRGTEAFF. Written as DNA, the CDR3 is TGTGCCAGCAGCTTAGGGGACCACAGGGGGACTGAAGCTTTCTTT.

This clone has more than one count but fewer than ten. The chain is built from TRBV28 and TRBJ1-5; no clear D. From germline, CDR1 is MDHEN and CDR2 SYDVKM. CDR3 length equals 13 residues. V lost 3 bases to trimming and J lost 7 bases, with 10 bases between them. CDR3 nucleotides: TGTGCCAGCAGTTTTGCCAACGGGCAGCCCCAGCATTTT. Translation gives CASSFANGQPQHF.

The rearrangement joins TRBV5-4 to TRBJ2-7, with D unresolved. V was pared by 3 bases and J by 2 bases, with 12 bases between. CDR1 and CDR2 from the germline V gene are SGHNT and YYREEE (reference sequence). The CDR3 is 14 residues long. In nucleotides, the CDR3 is TGTGCCAGCAGCTCGCCGGTTACCCCCTACGAGCAGTACTTC. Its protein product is CASSSPVTPYEQYF. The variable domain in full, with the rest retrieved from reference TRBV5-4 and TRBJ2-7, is ETGVTQSPTHLIKTRGQQVTLRCSSQSGHNTVSWYQQALGQGPQFIFQYYREEENGRGNFPPRFSGLQFPNYSSELNVNALELDDSALYLCASSSPVTPYEQYFGPGTRLTVT.

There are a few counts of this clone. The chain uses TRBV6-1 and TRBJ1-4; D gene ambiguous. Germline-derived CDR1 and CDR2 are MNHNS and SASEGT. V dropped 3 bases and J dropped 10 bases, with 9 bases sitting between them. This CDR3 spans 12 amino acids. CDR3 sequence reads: CASSEAHTKLFF. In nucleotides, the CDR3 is TGTGCCAGCAGTGAGGCCCACACAAAACTGTTTTTT.

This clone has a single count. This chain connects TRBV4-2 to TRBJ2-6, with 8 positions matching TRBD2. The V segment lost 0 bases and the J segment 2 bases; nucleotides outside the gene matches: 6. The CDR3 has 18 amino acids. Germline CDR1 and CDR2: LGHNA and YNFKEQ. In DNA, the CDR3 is TGTGCCAGCAGCCAAGAACCAGCGGGAGATCCTGGGGCCAACGTCCTGACTTTC. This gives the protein CASSQEPAGDPGANVLTF.

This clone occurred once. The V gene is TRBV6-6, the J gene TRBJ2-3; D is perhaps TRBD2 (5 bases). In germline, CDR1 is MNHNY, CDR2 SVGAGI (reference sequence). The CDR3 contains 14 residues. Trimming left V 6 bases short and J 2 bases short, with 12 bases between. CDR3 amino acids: CASRFRGNTDTQYF. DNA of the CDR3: TGTGCCAGCAGATTCCGGGGAAACACAGATACGCAGTATTTT.

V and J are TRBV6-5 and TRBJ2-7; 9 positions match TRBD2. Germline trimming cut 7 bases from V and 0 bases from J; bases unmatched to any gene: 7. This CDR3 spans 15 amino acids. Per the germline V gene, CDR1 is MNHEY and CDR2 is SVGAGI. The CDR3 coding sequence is TGTGCCAGCACTAAAGCGGGAGGTAGCTCCTACGAGCAGTACTTC. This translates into CASTKAGGSSYEQYF.

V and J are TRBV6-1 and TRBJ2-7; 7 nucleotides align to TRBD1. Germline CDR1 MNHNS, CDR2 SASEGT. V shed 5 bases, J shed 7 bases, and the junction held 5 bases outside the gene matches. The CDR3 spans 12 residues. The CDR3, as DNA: TGTGCCAGCAGTAAACGGGACAGTGAGCAGTACTTC. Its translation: CASSKRDSEQYF.

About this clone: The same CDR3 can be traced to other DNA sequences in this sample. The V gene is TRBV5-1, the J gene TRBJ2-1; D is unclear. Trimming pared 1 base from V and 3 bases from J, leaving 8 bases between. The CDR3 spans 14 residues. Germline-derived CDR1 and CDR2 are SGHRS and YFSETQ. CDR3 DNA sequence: TGCGCCAGCAGCTTGCGTGCAGACTACAATGAGCAGTTCTTC. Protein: CASSLRADYNEQFF.

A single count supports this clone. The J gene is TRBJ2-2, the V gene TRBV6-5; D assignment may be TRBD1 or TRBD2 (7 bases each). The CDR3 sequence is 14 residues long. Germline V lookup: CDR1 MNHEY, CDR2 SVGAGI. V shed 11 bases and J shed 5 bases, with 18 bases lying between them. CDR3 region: CASRGGLGTGELFF. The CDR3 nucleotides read TGTGCCTCCAGGGGGGGGCTAGGAACCGGGGAGCTGTTTTTT.